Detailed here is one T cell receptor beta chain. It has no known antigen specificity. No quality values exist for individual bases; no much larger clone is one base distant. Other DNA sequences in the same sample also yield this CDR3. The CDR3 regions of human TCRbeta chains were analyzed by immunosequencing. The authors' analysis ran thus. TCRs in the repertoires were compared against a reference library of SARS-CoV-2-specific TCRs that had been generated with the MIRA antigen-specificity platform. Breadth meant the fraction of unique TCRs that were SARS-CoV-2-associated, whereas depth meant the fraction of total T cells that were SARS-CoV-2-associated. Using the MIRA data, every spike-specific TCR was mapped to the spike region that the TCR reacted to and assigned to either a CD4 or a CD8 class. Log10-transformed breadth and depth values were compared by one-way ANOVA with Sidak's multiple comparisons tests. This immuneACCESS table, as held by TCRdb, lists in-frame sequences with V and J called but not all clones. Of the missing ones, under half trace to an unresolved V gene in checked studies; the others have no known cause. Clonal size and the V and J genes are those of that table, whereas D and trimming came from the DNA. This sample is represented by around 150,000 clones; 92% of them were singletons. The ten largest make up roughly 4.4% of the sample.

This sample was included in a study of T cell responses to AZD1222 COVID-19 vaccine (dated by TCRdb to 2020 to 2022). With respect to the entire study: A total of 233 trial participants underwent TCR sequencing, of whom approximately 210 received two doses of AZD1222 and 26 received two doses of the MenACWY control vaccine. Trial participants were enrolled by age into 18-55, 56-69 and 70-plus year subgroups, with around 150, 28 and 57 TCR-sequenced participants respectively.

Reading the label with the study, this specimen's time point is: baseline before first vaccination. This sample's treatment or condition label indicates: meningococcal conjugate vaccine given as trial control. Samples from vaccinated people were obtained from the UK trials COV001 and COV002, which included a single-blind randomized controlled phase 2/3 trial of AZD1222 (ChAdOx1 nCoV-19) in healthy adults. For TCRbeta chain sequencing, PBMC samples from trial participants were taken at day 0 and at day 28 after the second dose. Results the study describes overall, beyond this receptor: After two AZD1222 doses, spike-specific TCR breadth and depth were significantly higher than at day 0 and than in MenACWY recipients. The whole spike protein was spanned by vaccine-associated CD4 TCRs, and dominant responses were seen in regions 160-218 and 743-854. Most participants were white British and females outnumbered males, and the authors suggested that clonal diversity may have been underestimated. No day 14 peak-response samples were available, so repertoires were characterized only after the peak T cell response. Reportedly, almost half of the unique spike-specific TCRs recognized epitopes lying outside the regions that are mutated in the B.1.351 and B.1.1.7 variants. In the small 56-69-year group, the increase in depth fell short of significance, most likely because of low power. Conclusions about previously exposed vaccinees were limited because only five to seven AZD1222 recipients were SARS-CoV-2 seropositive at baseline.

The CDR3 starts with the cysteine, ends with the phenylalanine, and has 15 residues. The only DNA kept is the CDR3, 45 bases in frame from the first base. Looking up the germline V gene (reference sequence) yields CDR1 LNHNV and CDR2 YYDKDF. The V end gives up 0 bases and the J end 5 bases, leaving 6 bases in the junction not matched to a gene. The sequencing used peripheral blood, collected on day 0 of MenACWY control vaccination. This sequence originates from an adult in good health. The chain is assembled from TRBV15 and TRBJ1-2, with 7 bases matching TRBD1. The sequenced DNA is TGTGCCACCAGCAGAGATCGGTCAGGGGGGTATGGCTACACCTTC. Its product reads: CATSRDRSGGYGYTF.